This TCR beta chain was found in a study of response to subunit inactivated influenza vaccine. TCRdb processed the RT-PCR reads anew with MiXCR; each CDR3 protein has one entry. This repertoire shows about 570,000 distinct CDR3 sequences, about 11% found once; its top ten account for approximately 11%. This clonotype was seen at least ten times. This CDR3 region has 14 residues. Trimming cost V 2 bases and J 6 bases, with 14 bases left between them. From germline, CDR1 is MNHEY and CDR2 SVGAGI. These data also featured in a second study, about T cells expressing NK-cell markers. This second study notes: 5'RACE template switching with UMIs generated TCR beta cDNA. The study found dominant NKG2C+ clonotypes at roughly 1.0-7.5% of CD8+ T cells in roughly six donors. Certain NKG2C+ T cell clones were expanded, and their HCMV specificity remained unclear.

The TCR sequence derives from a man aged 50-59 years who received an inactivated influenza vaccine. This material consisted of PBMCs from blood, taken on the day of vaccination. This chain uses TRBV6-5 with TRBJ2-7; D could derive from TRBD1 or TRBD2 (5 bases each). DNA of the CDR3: TGTGCCAGCAGTTACGCGGGCAGGGATCTCGAGCAGTACTTC. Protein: CASSYAGRDLEQYF.